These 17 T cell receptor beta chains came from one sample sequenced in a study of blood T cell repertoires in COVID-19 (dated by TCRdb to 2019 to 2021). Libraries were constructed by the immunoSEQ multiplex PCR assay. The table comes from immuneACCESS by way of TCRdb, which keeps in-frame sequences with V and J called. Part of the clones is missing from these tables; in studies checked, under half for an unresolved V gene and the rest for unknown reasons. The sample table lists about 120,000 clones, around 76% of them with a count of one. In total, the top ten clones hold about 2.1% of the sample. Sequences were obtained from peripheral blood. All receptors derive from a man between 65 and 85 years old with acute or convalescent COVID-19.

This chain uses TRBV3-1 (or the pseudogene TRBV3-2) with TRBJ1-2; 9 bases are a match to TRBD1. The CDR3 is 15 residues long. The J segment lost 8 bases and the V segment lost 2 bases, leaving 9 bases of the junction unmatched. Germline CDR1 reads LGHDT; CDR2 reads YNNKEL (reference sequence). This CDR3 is CASSQTGQGGVGYTF. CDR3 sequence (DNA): TGTGCCAGCAGCCAAACGGGACAGGGTGGCGTGGGCTACACCTTC.

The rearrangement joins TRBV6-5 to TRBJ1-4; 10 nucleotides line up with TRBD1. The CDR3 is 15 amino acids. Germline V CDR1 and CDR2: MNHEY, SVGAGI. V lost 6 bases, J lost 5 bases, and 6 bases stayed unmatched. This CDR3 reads CASRDRQGANEKLFF. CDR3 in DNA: TGTGCCAGCAGGGATAGACAGGGGGCGAATGAAAAACTGTTTTTT.

The CDR3 spells CASSGRARRGEQFF. The DNA for the CDR3 is TGTGCCAGCAGCGGGAGGGCCAGACGTGGTGAGCAGTTCTTC. The chain couples TRBV5-4 to TRBJ2-1; 7 nucleotides line up with TRBD2. Germline V CDR1 and CDR2: SGHNT, YYREEE (reference sequence). The V gene end was trimmed by 4 bases and the J gene end by 9 bases; junction bases not matched to a gene: 10. The CDR3 totals 14 residues.

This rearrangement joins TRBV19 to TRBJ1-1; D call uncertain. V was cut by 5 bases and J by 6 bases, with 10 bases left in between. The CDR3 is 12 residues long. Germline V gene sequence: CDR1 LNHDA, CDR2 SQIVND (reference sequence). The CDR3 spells CASSRVGAEAFF. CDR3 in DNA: TGTGCCAGTAGTCGAGTCGGAGCTGAAGCTTTCTTT.

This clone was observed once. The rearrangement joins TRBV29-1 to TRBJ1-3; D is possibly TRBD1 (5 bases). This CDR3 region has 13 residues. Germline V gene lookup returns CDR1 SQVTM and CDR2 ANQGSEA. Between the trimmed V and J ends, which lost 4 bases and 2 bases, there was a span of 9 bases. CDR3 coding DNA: TGCAGCGTTGGATTACAGGCTGGAAACACCATATATTTT. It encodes CSVGLQAGNTIYF.

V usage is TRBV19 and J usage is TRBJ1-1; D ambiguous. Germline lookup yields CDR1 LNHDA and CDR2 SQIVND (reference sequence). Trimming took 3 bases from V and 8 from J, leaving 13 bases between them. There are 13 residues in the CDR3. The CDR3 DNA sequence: TGTGCCAGTAGTATCAATGGACTTCGGGAAGCTTTCTTT. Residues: CASSINGLREAFF.

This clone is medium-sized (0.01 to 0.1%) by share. CDR3 sequence reads: CASSATVGVANTIYF. The CDR3 DNA follows: TGTGCCAGCAGCGCTACTGTCGGAGTAGCAAACACCATATATTTT. The chain combines TRBV9 with TRBJ1-3, with unresolved D. The CDR3 loop spans 15 amino acids. CDR1 is SGDLS, CDR2 YYNGEE, per germline. Trimming cost V 3 bases and J 6 bases, with 16 bases left between them.

The CDR3 bases are TGCGCCAGCAGCTTGGCGACAGGGACCGGAGCCTACGAGCAGTACTTC. As protein: CASSLATGTGAYEQYF. The chain combines TRBV5-1 with TRBJ2-7; TRBD1 matches 7 bases. This CDR3 has 16 amino acids. CDR1 SGHRS and CDR2 YFSETQ come from the germline V gene. With V trimmed by 0 bases and J by 2 bases, 8 bases remained unmatched.

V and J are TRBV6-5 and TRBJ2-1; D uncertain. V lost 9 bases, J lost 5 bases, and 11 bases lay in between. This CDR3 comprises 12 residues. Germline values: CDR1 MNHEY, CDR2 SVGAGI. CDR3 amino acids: CASQRTDNEQFF. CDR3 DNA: TGTGCCAGTCAGCGTACCGACAATGAGCAGTTCTTC.

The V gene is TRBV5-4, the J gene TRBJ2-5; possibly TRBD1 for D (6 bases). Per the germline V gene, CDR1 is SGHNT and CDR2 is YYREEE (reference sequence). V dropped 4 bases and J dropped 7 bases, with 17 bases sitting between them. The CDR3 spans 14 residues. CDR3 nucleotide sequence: TGTGCCAGCAGCCCTAACAGGGCCGGGGTGACCCAGTACTTC. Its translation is CASSPNRAGVTQYF.

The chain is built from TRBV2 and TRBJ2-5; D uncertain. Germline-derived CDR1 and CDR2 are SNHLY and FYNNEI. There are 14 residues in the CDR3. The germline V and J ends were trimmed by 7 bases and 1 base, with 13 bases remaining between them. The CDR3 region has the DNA TGTGCCAGCACCCCTGAGGTGGTCCAAGAGACCCAGTACTTC. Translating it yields CASTPEVVQETQYF.

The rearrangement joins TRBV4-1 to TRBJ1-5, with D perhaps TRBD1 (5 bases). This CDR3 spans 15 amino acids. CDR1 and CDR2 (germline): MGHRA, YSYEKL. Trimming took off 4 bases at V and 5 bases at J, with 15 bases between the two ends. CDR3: CASSLTGGTDQPQHF. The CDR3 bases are TGCGCCAGCAGCCTTACGGGGGGGACGGATCAGCCCCAGCATTTT.

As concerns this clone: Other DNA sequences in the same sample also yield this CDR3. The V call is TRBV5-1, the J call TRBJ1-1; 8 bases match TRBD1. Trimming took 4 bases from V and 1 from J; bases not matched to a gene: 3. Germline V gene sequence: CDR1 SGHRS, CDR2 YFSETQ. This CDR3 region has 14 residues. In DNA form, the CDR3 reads TGCGCCAGCAGCCCTGGACAGGGGAACACTGAAGCTTTCTTT. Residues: CASSPGQGNTEAFF.

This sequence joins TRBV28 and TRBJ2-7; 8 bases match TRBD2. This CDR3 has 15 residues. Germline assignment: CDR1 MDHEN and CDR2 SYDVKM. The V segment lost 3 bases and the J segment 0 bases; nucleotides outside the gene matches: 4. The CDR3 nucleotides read TGTGCCAGCAGTTTGGAGCGGGGGAGCTCCTACGAGCAGTACTTC. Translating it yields CASSLERGSSYEQYF. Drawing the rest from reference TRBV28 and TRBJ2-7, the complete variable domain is DVKVTQSSRYLVKRTGEKVFLECVQDMDHENMFWYRQDPGLGLRLIYFSYDVKMKEKGDIPEGYSVSREKKERFSLILESASTNQTSMYLCASSLERGSSYEQYFGPGTRLTVT.

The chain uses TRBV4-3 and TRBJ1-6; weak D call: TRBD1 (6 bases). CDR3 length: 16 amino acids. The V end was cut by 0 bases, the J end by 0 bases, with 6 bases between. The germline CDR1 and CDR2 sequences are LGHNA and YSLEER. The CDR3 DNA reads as TGCGCCAGCAGCCAAGAAGGGGGCTCCTATAATTCACCCCTCCACTTT. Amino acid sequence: CASSQEGGSYNSPLHF.

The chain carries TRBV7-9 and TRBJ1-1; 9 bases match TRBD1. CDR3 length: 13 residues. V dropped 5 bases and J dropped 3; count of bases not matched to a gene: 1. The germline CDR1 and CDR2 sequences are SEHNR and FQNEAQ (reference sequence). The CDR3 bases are TGTGCCAGCAGCCGACAGGGGGACACTGAAGCTTTCTTT. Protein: CASSRQGDTEAFF.

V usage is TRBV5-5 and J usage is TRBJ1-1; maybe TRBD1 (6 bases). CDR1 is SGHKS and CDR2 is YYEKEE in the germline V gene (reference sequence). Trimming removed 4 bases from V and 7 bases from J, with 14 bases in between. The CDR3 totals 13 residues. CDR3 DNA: TGTGCCAGCAGCATCGGGACATGGAATGAAGCTTTCTTT. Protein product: CASSIGTWNEAFF.